The 5 T cell receptor beta chains below all came from one sample that was sequenced in a study of OX40 agonist ivuxolimab in advanced cancers. Sequencing was performed with immunoSEQ multiplex PCR; in TCRdb, only in-frame clones are kept and a portion is missing. The sample comprises roughly 41,000 clones, about 79% of which are singletons, and 1.5% to 2% rests with the top ten. Sequences were derived from CD4+ or CD8+ T cells sorted from blood, sampled in a trial of the OX40 agonist ivuxolimab. Receptors were obtained from an adult with an advanced solid tumor such as melanoma, head and neck, liver or kidney cancer.

The genes are TRBV6-1 and TRBJ2-7; unclear D gene. The CDR3 is 13 amino acids. Germline V gene sequence: CDR1 MNHNS, CDR2 SASEGT. V was pared by 2 bases and J by 6 bases, with 11 bases between. CDR3 nucleotides: TGTGCCAGCAGTGAACCCACCTTGGGCGAGCAGTACTTC. Encoded protein: CASSEPTLGEQYF.

This chain joins TRBV10-2 and TRBJ2-7; unclear D gene. Germline CDR1 and CDR2: WSHSY and SAAADI. The CDR3 spans 13 residues. V lost 7 bases and J 0 bases, leaving 10 bases between the germline ends. Here the CDR3 DNA reads TGCGCCAGCAAAGTGAGAGACTCCTACGAGCAGTACTTC. Encoded protein: CASKVRDSYEQYF.

The V and J genes are TRBV5-1 and TRBJ2-5, with 14 positions matching TRBD2. The CDR3 length is 19 residues. The junction had 13 bases not matched to a gene; V was cut back by 4 bases and J by 2 bases. Per germline, CDR1 SGHRS and CDR2 YFSETQ. The CDR3 loop is CASSPGTSGGSRSQETQYF. The CDR3 bases are TGCGCCAGCAGCCCAGGGACTAGCGGGGGATCACGATCTCAAGAGACCCAGTACTTC.

This chain joins TRBV29-1 and TRBJ2-3; D unclear. V was shortened by 7 bases and J by 0 bases, with 14 bases between the two germline ends. Looked up from germline, CDR1 is SQVTM and CDR2 is ANQGSEA. The CDR3 runs to 14 residues. The CDR3 protein is CSGADTSSTDTQYF. The CDR3 DNA reads TGCAGCGGGGCCGACACCTCTAGCACAGATACGCAGTATTTT.

The V gene is TRBV30, the J gene TRBJ2-1; D not certain. CDR3 length: 11 amino acids. Germline CDR1 reads GTSNPN; CDR2 reads SVGIG (reference sequence). V was pared by 8 bases and J by 5 bases, with 10 bases between. In DNA form, the CDR3 reads TGTGCCCTTAGGCTAAACAATGAGCAGTTCTTC. Its protein product is CALRLNNEQFF.